Below, 26 T cell receptor beta chains from the same sample are listed, as sequenced in a study of early T cells in non-severe SARS-CoV-2 infection. TCRdb itself ran the 5' RACE reads through MiXCR, one entry per CDR3 protein. This repertoire shows 70,000 or so distinct CDR3 sequences, 9% to 15% found once; its top ten account for around 1.7%. The sample was whole blood. All receptors come from an adult who was a healthcare worker with PCR-confirmed SARS-CoV-2 infection or an uninfected control (not recorded which).

This clonotype appeared a few times. The rearrangement links TRBV11-2 to TRBJ2-5; D could derive from TRBD1 or TRBD2 (6 bases each). Germline CDR1 SGHAT, CDR2 FQNNGV. The CDR3 consists of 17 residues. Deletions cut 2 bases from V and 7 bases from J, with 23 bases between. CDR3 in amino acids: CASSLPSLGTTGGTQYF. In DNA form, the CDR3 reads TGTGCCAGCAGCTTACCCTCCTTGGGGACAACCGGGGGGACCCAGTACTTC.

This clonotype was detected ten times or more. CDR3 in DNA: TGTGCCAGCAGCCCCGGGACTTTCACAGATACGCAGTATTTT. This gives the protein CASSPGTFTDTQYF. The chain uses TRBV7-3 and TRBJ2-3; a possible D gene is TRBD2 (6 bases). The CDR3 runs to 14 residues. Trimming took 5 bases from V and 2 from J, leaving 11 bases between them. CDR1 and CDR2 from the germline V gene are SGHTA and FQGTGA. Using reference TRBV7-3 and TRBJ2-3 for the parts outside the CDR3, the full variable domain is GAGVSQTPSNKVTEKGKYVELRCDPISGHTALYWYRQSLGQGPEFLIYFQGTGAADDSGLPNDRFFAVRPEGSVSTLKIQRTERGDSAVYLCASSPGTFTDTQYFGPGTRLTVL.

This chain uses TRBV10-2 with TRBJ2-3, with 15 positions matching TRBD2. The J segment lost 4 bases and the V segment lost 4 bases, leaving 6 bases of the junction unmatched. Germline CDR1 and CDR2: WSHSY and SAAADI. The CDR3 contains 17 residues. The CDR3 coding sequence is TGCGCCAGCAGTGCGGGACTAGCGGGGGGCCTGGCAGATACGCAGTATTTT. It codes for CASSAGLAGGLADTQYF.

Remarks on this clonotype: The junction differs from germline at one of its ends, possibly a read error. The chain has TRBV7-8 and TRBJ1-2, with 7 bases fitting TRBD1. The CDR3 is 14 residues long. CDR1 is SGHVS, CDR2 FQNEAQ, per germline. The CDR3 spells CASRLAGTAPGYTF. The CDR3 DNA follows: TGTGCCAGCAGATTAGCCGGGACAGCGCCTGGCTACACCTTC.

The chain employs TRBV4-3 and TRBJ2-7; D gene uncertain. The CDR3 contains 15 residues. The ends were cut back, 1 base at V and 3 bases at J, with 13 bases in the middle. Germline lookup yields CDR1 LGHNA and CDR2 YSLEER. The CDR3 DNA sequence: TGCGCCAGCAGCCAAGCGACCGCCCGGGTCTACGAGCAGTACTTC. It is translated as CASSQATARVYEQYF.

CDR3 DNA: TGCGCCAGCAGCTTGGCGGGGGCCGATCAGCCCCAGCATTTT. Residues: CASSLAGADQPQHF. The V and J genes are TRBV5-1 and TRBJ1-5, with D maybe TRBD1 (6 bases). The germline gives CDR1 SGHRS, CDR2 YFSETQ. CDR3 size: 14 residues. V lost 0 bases to trimming and J lost 5 bases, with 9 bases between them.

The V gene is TRBV5-1, the J gene TRBJ2-1, with TRBD2 matching 13 bases. The CDR3 has 19 amino acids. V shed 2 bases and J 0 bases; nucleotides not matched to a gene: 8. CDR1 SGHRS and CDR2 YFSETQ come from the germline V gene. CDR3: CASSLDGTSGITSYNEQFF. The CDR3 DNA reads TGCGCCAGCAGCTTAGACGGGACTAGCGGGATAACCTCCTACAATGAGCAGTTCTTC.

In its sample, this clonotype was seen many times. The genes are TRBV9 and TRBJ2-5; 9 positions agree with TRBD2. CDR1 and CDR2 from the germline V gene are SGDLS and YYNGEE. V was clipped by 4 bases and J by 1 base; unmatched bases: 5. CDR3 length: 15 amino acids. Here the CDR3 DNA reads TGTGCCAGCAGCACTCGCGGGGGGGCCCAAGAGACCCAGTACTTC. Its protein product is CASSTRGGAQETQYF.

The gene calls are TRBV12-3 or TRBV12-4 and TRBJ2-7; perhaps TRBD2 as D (6 bases). CDR3 size: 14 residues. The V gene lost 10 bases and the J gene lost 7 bases, with 23 bases spanning the gap. This CDR3 is CATRRGLSLSEQYF. In DNA, the CDR3 is TGTGCCACAAGACGGGGGTTATCTCTAAGTGAGCAGTACTTC.

This clonotype was recorded many times. The V gene is TRBV12-5, the J gene TRBJ2-4; TRBD2 matches 7 bases. V lost 0 bases, J lost 0 bases, and 14 bases stayed unmatched. There are 20 residues in the CDR3. Germline assignment: CDR1 LGHNT and CDR2 FRNRAP. The DNA for the CDR3 is TGTGCTAGTGGTTTGGTACTTTGGGGGGGAGCCCAGATAGCCAAAAACATTCAGTACTTC. Translated, it gives CASGLVLWGGAQIAKNIQYF.

This clonotype has more than one count but fewer than ten. J is TRBJ2-3 and V is TRBV7-2; weak D call: TRBD1 (6 bases). The CDR3 spans 15 residues. Trimming removed 0 bases from V and 5 bases from J, with 12 bases in between. Germline V gene sequence: CDR1 SGHTA, CDR2 FQGNSA. CDR3 sequence: CASSLAGASVDTQYF. The CDR3 DNA reads as TGTGCCAGCAGCTTAGCGGGGGCCTCGGTAGATACGCAGTATTTT.

This clonotype was counted ten times or more. This chain uses TRBV29-1 with TRBJ2-2; perhaps TRBD2 as D (6 bases). Germline-derived CDR1 and CDR2 are SQVTM and ANQGSEA. The CDR3 consists of 14 residues. V was pared by 7 bases and J by 2 bases, with 14 bases between. The CDR3 protein is CSGARGLNTGELFF. CDR3 coding DNA: TGCAGCGGGGCGCGGGGTCTTAACACCGGGGAGCTGTTTTTT.

The chain is built from TRBV20-1 and TRBJ1-5; D might be TRBD1 (6 bases). The CDR3 extends over 14 amino acids. CDR1 DFQATT and CDR2 SNEGSKA come from the germline V gene (reference sequence). V was cut by 1 base and J by 3 bases, with 10 bases left in between. CDR3 amino acids: CSARAGAANQPQHF. CDR3 DNA: TGCAGTGCTAGAGCAGGGGCGGCCAATCAGCCCCAGCATTTT.

This clonotype was seen ten or more times. This chain joins TRBV30 and TRBJ2-5, with D possibly TRBD1 on 6 matching bases. From germline, CDR1 is GTSNPN and CDR2 SVGIG (reference sequence). V lost 0 bases and J lost 3, with 11 bases in between. The CDR3 runs 14 residues. In nucleotides, the CDR3 is TGTGCCTGGAGTGTGGGGGCAGGGGAAGAGACCCAGTACTTC. Translating gives CAWSVGAGEETQYF.

Ten or more counts support this clonotype. The chain uses TRBV20-1 and TRBJ1-2, with 7 bases fitting TRBD1. From germline, CDR1 is DFQATT and CDR2 SNEGSKA (reference sequence). Losses at the gene ends were 5 bases for V and 4 bases for J; bases not matched to a gene: 7. The CDR3 consists of 13 residues. This CDR3 reads CSAWMGQSYGYTF. The DNA of the CDR3 is TGCAGTGCTTGGATGGGACAGAGCTATGGCTACACCTTC.

The sample holds many counts of this clonotype. The J gene is TRBJ2-1, the V gene TRBV18; D gene ambiguous. The germline CDR1 and CDR2 sequences are KGHSH and LQKENI. The V and J ends lost 3 bases and 3 bases respectively, with 3 bases between them. The CDR3 is made up of 12 amino acids. The CDR3 protein is CASSPLYNEQFF. For the CDR3, the DNA is TGTGCCAGCTCACCCCTCTACAATGAGCAGTTCTTC.

This clonotype was seen many times. The rearrangement links TRBV7-9 to TRBJ2-5, with 7 bases aligning to TRBD2. The CDR3 is made up of 15 amino acids. Germline V CDR1 and CDR2: SEHNR, FQNEAQ (reference sequence). V lost 2 bases and J lost 4; bases outside the gene matches: 7. The CDR3 DNA follows: TGTGCCAGCAGCTTAAGGCGACTAGCAGGAGAGACCCAGTACTTC. This gives the protein CASSLRRLAGETQYF.

There are many counts of this clonotype. This sequence joins TRBV12-3 or TRBV12-4 and TRBJ1-1; 7 nucleotides agree with TRBD1. The CDR3 length is 14 residues. V was clipped by 1 base and J by 4 bases; unmatched bases: 3. This CDR3 is CASSLGRGSTEAFF. The CDR3 DNA sequence: TGTGCCAGCAGTTTAGGCAGGGGGAGCACTGAAGCTTTCTTT.

This clonotype occurred many times. The chain employs TRBV7-9 and TRBJ2-2; the D gene is possibly TRBD2 (6 bases). The CDR3 sequence is 14 residues long. Trimming took 5 bases from V and 3 from J, leaving 10 bases between them. The germline V gene has CDR1 SEHNR and CDR2 FQNEAQ (reference sequence). In DNA, the CDR3 is TGTGCCAGCAGCGCGCGGGGTGACACCGGGGAGCTGTTTTTT. Protein product: CASSARGDTGELFF.

Regarding this clonotype: In this CDR3 the conserved last residue, phenylalanine or tryptophan, is missing, so a read error is likely. The chain uses TRBV20-1 and TRBJ2-7; maybe TRBD2 (6 bases). V lost 6 bases and J lost 3, with 18 bases in between. Germline lookup yields CDR1 DFQATT and CDR2 SNEGSKA (reference sequence). The CDR3 has 14 residues. CDR3 nucleotides: TGCAGTGCCGGATCCGGGACTCGGGGCTACGAGCAGTACCTC. It translates to CSAGSGTRGYEQYL.

Only a few counts were recorded for this clonotype. V and J are TRBV6-1 and TRBJ2-1; TRBD1 matches 10 bases. Germline loops: CDR1 MNHNS, CDR2 SASEGT. The CDR3 is 15 amino acids. With 6 bases clipped from V and 2 bases from J, the junction kept 4 bases outside the gene matches. The CDR3 nucleotides read TGTGCCAGCAGGGTCGGACAGGGGGCCTACAATGAGCAGTTCTTC. It codes for CASRVGQGAYNEQFF.

The chain has TRBV7-6 and TRBJ2-3, with 9 bases lining up with TRBD1. This CDR3 is built from 14 residues. Germline CDR1 reads SGHVS; CDR2 reads FNYEAQ. Germline trimming cut 6 bases from V and 14 bases from J; bases unmatched to any gene: 15. As DNA, the CDR3 is TGTGCCAGCAGTCCCGGACAGGGGAATTCCCACCGGTATTTT. It encodes CASSPGQGNSHRYF.

This clonotype turned up a few times. The CDR3 sequence: CASSQVVNAGATGANVLTF. In nucleotides, the CDR3 is TGCGCCAGCAGCCAAGTAGTCAATGCGGGGGCCACTGGGGCCAACGTCCTGACTTTC. The J gene is TRBJ2-6, the V gene TRBV4-3, with D perhaps TRBD2 (7 bases). V dropped 1 base and J dropped 2 bases, with 18 bases sitting between them. The CDR3 has 19 residues. From germline, CDR1 is LGHNA and CDR2 YSLEER.

The chain recombines TRBV3-1 with TRBJ1-6; D is ambiguous. The CDR3 length is 12 residues. The germline V gene encodes CDR1 LGHDT and CDR2 YNNKEL (reference sequence). V was clipped by 4 bases and J by 12 bases, with 10 bases between them. The chain's CDR3 is CASSPRVGPLHF. The CDR3 DNA follows: TGTGCCAGCAGCCCCAGAGTCGGACCCCTCCACTTT.

This clonotype was seen ten or more times. One junction end disagrees with the germline gene, perhaps due to a read error. This chain links TRBV20-1 with TRBJ1-6; D perhaps matches TRBD1 (5 bases). The CDR3 is 14 residues long. Germline lookup yields CDR1 DFQATT and CDR2 SNEGSKA (reference sequence). Here the CDR3 DNA reads TGCAGTGCTAGAGATCCAGGGTATAGTTCACCCCTCCACTTT. This translates into CSARDPGYSSPLHF.

V usage is TRBV10-3 and J usage is TRBJ2-2; 10 bases agree with TRBD2. Germline CDR1 is ENHRY and CDR2 is SYGVKD. Trimming cost V 2 bases and J 6 bases; bases outside gene matches: 6. The CDR3 consists of 16 residues. The CDR3 nucleotides read TGTGCCATCAGTGAGCGGGGACTAGCGCTGGCCGGGGAGCTGTTTTTT. Protein: CAISERGLALAGELFF.